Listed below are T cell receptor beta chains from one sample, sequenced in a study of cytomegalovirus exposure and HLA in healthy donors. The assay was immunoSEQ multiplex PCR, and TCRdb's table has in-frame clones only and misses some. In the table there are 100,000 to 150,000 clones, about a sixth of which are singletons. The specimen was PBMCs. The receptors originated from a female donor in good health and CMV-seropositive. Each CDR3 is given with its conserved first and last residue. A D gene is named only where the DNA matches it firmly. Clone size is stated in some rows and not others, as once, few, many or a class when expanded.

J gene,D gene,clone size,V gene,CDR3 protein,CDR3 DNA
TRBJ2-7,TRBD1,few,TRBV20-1,CSARQGYEQYF,TGCAGTGCGAGACAGGGGTACGAGCAGTACTTC
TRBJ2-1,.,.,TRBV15,CATSRVGGNEQFF,TGTGCCACCAGCAGAGTCGGCGGGAATGAGCAGTTCTTC
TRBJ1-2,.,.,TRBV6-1,CASSENVESPLNYGYPF,TGTGCCAGCAGTGAAAATGTAGAATCTCCCTTAAACTATGGCTACCCCTTC
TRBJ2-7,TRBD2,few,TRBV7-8,CASSLGLASGGVRSYEQYF,TGTGCCAGCAGCTTAGGGTTGGCTAGCGGGGGGGTACGATCCTACGAGCAGTACTTC
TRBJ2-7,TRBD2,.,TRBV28,CASSPGLAGGSYEQYF,TGTGCCAGCAGCCCAGGACTAGCGGGGGGCTCCTACGAGCAGTACTTC
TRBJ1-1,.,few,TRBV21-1,CASSKQGTGNTEAFF,TGTGCCAGCAGCAAACAAGGGACAGGGAACACTGAAGCTTTCTTT
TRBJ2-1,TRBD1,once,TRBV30,CAWRARGGSEQFF,TGTGCCTGGAGGGCTAGAGGGGGCTCCGAGCAGTTCTTC
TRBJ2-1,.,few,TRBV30,CAWVNRGSYNEQFF,TGTGCCTGGGTGAATAGGGGCTCCTACAATGAGCAGTTCTTC
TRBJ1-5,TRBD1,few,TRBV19,CASSGTGAQPQHF,TGTGCCAGTAGTGGGACAGGGGCTCAGCCCCAGCATTTT
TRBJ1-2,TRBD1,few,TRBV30,CAWADRGLVYGYTF,TGTGCCTGGGCGGACAGGGGGCTCGTCTATGGCTACACCTTC
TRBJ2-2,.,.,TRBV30,CAWSGNTGELFF,TGTGCCTGGAGCGGGAACACCGGGGAGCTGTTTTTT
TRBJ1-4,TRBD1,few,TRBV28,CATTPGTGFEKLFF,TGTGCTACCACTCCCGGGACAGGGTTTGAAAAACTGTTTTTT
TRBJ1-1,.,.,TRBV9,CASSVGQDNTEAFF,TGTGCCAGCAGCGTGGGGCAGGATAACACTGAAGCTTTCTTT
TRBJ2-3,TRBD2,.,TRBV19,CASSIVASGSADTQYF,TGTGCCAGTAGTATAGTGGCTAGCGGGAGCGCAGATACGCAGTATTTT
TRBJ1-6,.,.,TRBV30,CAWRRRGRGISPLHF,TGTGCCTGGAGGCGCCGTGGGAGGGGGATTTCACCCCTCCACTTT
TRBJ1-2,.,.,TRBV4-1,CASSLNMNYGYTF,TGCGCCAGCAGCCTCAACATGAACTATGGCTACACCTTC
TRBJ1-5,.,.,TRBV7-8,CASSLAPQGFQPQHF,TGTGCCAGCAGCTTAGCGCCCCAGGGTTTTCAGCCCCAGCATTTT
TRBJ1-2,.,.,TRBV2,CASSEIRAYGYTF,TGTGCCAGCAGTGAAATCAGGGCATATGGCTACACCTTC
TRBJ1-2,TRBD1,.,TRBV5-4,CATRDRDKYGYTF,TGTGCCACCCGGGACAGGGATAAGTATGGCTACACCTTC
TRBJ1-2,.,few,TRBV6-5,CASRRGKWEAGYTF,TGTGCCAGCAGGCGGGGTAAATGGGAGGCTGGCTACACCTTC
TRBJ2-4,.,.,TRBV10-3,CAISEWGPRNIQYF,TGTGCCATCAGTGAATGGGGCCCCCGGAACATTCAGTACTTC
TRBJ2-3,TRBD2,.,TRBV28,CASSLAGGPADTQYF,TGTGCCAGCAGTTTAGCGGGAGGGCCTGCAGATACGCAGTATTTT
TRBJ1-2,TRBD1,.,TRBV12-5,CASGGQGTYGYTF,TGTGCTAGTGGCGGACAGGGGACCTATGGCTACACCTTC
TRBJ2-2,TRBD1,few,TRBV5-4,CASSTGTGATNTGELFF,TGTGCCAGCAGCACCGGGACAGGGGCGACGAACACCGGGGAGCTGTTTTTT
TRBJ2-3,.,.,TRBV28,CAIGDTQYF,TGTGCCATCGGGGATACGCAGTATTTT
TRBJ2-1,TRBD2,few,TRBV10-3,CAISEGGEGYNEQFF,TGTGCCATCAGTGAGGGAGGGGAGGGCTACAATGAGCAGTTCTTC
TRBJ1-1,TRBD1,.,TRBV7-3,CASSLRGTGPMLTEAFF,TGTGCCAGCAGCTTAAGGGGGACAGGACCTATGCTCACTGAAGCTTTCTTT
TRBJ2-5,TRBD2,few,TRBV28,CASSIAGDQETQYF,TGTGCCAGCAGCATAGCGGGGGACCAAGAGACCCAGTACTTC
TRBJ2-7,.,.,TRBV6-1,CASSVGQPYEQYF,TGTGCCAGCAGTGTGGGACAACCTTATGAGCAGTACTTC
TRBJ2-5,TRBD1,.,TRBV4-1,CASSRGTDQETQYF,TGCGCCAGCAGCCGAGGGACAGATCAAGAGACCCAGTACTTC
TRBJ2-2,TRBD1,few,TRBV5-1,CAGRTGSGTGELFF,TGCGCCGGGAGGACAGGGAGTGGCACCGGGGAGCTGTTTTTT
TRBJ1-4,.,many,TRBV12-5,CASGLLLGGTATNEKLFF,TGTGCTAGTGGTTTGCTCCTCGGAGGGACCGCAACTAATGAAAAACTGTTTTTT
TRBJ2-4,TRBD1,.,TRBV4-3,CASSQVTGTVYIQYF,TGCGCCAGCAGCCAAGTTACTGGGACAGTCTACATTCAGTACTTC
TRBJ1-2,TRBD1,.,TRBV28,CASSFLIYRGYGYTF,TGTGCCAGCAGTTTCCTCATCTACAGGGGCTATGGCTACACCTTC
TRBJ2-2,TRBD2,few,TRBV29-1,CSGLGTSGRTGELFF,TGCAGCGGCCTCGGGACTAGCGGGAGAACCGGGGAGCTGTTTTTT
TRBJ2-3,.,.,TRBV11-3,CASSFSVDTQYF,TGTGCCAGCTCCTTTAGCGTGGATACGCAGTATTTT
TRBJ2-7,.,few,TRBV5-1,CASSWGDRFTEQYF,TGCGCCAGCAGCTGGGGGGACAGATTTACCGAGCAGTACTTC
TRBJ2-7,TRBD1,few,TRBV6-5,CASTGRGQGIYEQYF,TGTGCCAGCACTGGACGTGGACAGGGTATCTACGAGCAGTACTTC
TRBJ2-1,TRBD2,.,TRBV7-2,CASSSGTNNEQFF,TGTGCCAGCAGCTCCGGGACTAACAATGAGCAGTTCTTC
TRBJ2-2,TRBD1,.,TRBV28,CASSPPAQGVHGELFF,TGTGCCAGCAGTCCCCCTGCACAGGGGGTTCACGGGGAGCTGTTTTTT
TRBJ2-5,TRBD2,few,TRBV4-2,CASSPPGSGRSETQYF,TGTGCCAGCAGCCCCCCCGGTAGCGGGAGATCAGAGACCCAGTACTTC
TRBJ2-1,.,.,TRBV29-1,CSVADRYNEQFF,TGCAGCGTTGCGGACAGATACAATGAGCAGTTCTTC
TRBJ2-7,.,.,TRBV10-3,CAISESTRNSYEQYF,TGTGCCATCAGTGAGTCGACGCGGAACTCCTACGAGCAGTACTTC
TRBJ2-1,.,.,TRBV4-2,CASSQVSGSSYNEQFF,TGTGCCAGCAGCCAAGTTTCGGGGAGCTCCTACAATGAGCAGTTCTTC
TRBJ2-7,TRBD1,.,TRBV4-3,CASSLGTGLSYEQYF,TGCGCCAGCAGCCTTGGGACAGGACTATCCTACGAGCAGTACTTC
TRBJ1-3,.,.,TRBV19,CASSILRISGNTIYF,TGTGCCAGTAGTATCTTGCGGATCTCTGGAAACACCATATATTTT
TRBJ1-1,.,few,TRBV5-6,CASSRSRGTEAFF,TGTGCCAGCAGCCGAAGCAGGGGCACTGAAGCTTTCTTT
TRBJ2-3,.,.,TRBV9,CASSQSGSTDTQYF,TGTGCCAGCAGCCAGAGCGGGAGCACAGATACGCAGTATTTT
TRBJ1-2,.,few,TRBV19,CASSPTRGGGYTF,TGTGCCAGTAGCCCCACCAGAGGGGGTGGCTACACCTTC
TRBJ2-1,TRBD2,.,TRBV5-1,CASSSGLAGGADEQFF,TGCGCCAGCAGCTCCGGACTAGCGGGAGGAGCGGATGAGCAGTTCTTC
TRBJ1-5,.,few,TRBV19,CASSIEGPFGGAQHF,TGTGCCAGTAGTATAGAGGGGCCCTTCGGTGGGGCCCAGCATTTT
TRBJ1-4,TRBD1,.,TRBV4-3,CASSQDVGDRYLPLVNKLFF,TGCGCCAGCAGCCAAGATGTAGGGGACAGGTATCTTCCTTTAGTCAATAAACTGTTTTTT
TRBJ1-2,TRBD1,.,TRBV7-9,CASSPWTGDGYTF,TGTGCCAGCAGCCCCTGGACAGGGGATGGCTACACCTTC
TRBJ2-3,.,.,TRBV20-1,CSASRGDTQYF,TGCAGTGCTAGTAGGGGGGATACGCAGTATTTT